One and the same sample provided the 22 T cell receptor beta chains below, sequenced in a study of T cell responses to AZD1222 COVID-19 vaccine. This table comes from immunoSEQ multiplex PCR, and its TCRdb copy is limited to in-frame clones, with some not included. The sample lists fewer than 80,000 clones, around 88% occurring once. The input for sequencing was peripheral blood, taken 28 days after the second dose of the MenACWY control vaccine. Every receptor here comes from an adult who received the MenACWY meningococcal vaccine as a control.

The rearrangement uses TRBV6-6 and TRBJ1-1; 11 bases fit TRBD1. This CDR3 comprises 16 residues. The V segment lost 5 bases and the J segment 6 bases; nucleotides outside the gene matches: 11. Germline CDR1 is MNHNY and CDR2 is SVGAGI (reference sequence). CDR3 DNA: TGTGCCAGCAGTGTGACCGGGACAGGGGGAGCTGCTGAAGCTTTCTTT. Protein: CASSVTGTGGAAEAFF.

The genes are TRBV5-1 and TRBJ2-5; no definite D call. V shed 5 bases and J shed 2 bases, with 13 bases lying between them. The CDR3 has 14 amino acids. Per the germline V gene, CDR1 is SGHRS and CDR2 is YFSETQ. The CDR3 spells CASSPDRVQETQYF. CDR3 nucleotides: TGCGCCAGCAGTCCTGACCGCGTTCAAGAGACCCAGTACTTC.

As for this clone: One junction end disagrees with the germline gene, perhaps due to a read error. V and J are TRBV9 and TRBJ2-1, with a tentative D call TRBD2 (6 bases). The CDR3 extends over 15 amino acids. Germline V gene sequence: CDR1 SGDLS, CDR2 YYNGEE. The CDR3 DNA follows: TGTGCCAGCAGCGTTACATCGACCGGGGGAGGACTCTCGGTCTTC. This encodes CASSVTSTGGGLSVF. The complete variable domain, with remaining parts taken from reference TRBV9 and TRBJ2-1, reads DSGVTQTPKHLITATGQRVTLRCSPRSGDLSVYWYQQSLDQGLQFLIQYYNGEERAKGNILERFSAQQFPDLHSELNLSSLELGDSALYFCASSVTSTGGGLSVFGPGTRLTVL.

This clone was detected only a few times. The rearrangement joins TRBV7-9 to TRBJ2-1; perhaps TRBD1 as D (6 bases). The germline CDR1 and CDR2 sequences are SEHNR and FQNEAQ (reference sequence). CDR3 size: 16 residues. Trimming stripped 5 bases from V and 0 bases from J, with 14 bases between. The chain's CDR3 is CASSPTTGSSYNEQFF. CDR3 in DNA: TGTGCCAGCAGCCCGACTACAGGGAGCTCCTACAATGAGCAGTTCTTC.

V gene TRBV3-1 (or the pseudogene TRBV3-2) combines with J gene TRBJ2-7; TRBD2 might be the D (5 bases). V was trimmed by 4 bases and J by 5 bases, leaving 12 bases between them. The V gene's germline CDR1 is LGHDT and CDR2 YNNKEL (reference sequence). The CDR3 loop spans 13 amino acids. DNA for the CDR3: TGTGCCAGCAGCCGAGGACTTTCCCACGAGCAGTACTTC. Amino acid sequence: CASSRGLSHEQYF.

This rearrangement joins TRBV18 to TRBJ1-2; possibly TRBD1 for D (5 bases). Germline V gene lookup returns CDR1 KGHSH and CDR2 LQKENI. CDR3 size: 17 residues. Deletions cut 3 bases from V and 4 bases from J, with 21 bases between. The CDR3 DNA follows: TGTGCCAGCTCACCTGGTCAGGGAACGATAGGTAGCTATGGCTACACCTTC. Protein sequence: CASSPGQGTIGSYGYTF.

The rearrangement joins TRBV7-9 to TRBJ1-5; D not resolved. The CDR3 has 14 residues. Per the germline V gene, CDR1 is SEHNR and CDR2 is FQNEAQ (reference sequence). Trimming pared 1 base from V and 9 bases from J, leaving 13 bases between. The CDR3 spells CASSLGSGAGPQHF. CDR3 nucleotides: TGTGCCAGCAGCTTAGGGTCAGGTGCCGGGCCCCAGCATTTT.

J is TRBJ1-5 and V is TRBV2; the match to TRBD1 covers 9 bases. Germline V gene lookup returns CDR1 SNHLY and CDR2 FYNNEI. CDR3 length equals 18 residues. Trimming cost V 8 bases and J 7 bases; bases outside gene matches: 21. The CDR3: CASSQNPVGTGFEQPQHF. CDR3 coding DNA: TGTGCCAGCTCCCAAAACCCCGTCGGGACAGGGTTTGAGCAGCCCCAGCATTTT.

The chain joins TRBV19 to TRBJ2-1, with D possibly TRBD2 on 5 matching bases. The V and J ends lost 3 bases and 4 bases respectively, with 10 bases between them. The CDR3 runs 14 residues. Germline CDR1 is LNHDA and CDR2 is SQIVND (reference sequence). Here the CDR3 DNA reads TGTGCCAGTAGTATGGGGAGCCCTTACAATGAGCAGTTCTTC. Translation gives CASSMGSPYNEQFF.

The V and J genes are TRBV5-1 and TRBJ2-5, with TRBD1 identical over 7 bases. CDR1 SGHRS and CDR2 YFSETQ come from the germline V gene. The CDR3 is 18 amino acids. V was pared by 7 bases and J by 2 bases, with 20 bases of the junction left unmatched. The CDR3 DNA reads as TGCGCCAGCTCCCTCTCTAGGGGGCCGTTGACAGTACAAGAGACCCAGTACTTC. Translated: CASSLSRGPLTVQETQYF.

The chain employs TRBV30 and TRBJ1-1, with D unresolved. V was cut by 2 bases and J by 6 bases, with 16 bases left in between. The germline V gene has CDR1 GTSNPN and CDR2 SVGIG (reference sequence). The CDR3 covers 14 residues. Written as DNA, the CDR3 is TGTGCCTGGAGTCTCCCGGTTGAAAACGCTGAAGCTTTCTTT. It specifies CAWSLPVENAEAFF.

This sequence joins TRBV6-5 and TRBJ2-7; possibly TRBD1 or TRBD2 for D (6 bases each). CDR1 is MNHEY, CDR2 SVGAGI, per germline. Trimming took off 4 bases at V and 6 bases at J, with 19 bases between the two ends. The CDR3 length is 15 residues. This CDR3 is CASSSVLGGPGEQYF. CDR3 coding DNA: TGTGCCAGCAGTTCGGTTCTAGGGGGGCCTGGCGAGCAGTACTTC.

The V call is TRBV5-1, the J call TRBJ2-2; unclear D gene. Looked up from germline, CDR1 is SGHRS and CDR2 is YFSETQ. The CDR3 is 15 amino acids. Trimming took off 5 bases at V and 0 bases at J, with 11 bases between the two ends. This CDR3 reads CASSGHSANTGELFF. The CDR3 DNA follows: TGCGCCAGCAGTGGGCACAGCGCGAACACCGGGGAGCTGTTTTTT.

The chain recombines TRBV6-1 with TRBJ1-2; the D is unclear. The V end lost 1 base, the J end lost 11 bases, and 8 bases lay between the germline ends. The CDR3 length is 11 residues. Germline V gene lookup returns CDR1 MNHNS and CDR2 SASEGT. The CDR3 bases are TGTGCCAGCAGTGAAGTGGCAGCATACACCTTC. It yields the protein CASSEVAAYTF.

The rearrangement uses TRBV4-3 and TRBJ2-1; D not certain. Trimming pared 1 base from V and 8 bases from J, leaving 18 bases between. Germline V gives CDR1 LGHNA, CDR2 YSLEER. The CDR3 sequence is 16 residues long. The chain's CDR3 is CASSQGSDWALDEQFF. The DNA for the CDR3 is TGCGCCAGCAGCCAAGGGTCCGACTGGGCTTTGGATGAGCAGTTCTTC.

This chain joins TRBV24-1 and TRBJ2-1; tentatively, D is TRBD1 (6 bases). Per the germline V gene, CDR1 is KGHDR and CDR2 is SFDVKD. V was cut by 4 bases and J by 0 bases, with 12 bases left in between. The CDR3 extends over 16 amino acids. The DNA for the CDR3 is TGTGCCACCAGTGACCGTGGACAGAGCTCCTACAATGAGCAGTTCTTC. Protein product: CATSDRGQSSYNEQFF.

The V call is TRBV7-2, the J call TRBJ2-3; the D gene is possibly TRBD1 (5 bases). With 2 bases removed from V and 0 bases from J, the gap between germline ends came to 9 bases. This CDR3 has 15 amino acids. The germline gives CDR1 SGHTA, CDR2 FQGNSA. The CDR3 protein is CASSLMTASTDTQYF. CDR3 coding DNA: TGTGCCAGCAGCTTAATGACAGCTAGCACAGATACGCAGTATTTT.

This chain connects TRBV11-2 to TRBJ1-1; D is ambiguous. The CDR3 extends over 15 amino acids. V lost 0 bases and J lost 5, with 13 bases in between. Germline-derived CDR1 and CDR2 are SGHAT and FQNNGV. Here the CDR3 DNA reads TGTGCCAGCAGCTTAGAAGGTCGCTCGGGTACTGAAGCTTTCTTT. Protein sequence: CASSLEGRSGTEAFF.

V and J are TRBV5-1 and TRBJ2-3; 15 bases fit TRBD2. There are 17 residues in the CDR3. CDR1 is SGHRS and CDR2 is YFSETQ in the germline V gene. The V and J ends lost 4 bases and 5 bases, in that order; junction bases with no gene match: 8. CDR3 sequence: CASSPGGLAGGQDTQYF. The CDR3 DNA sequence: TGCGCCAGCAGCCCTGGAGGACTAGCGGGGGGGCAAGATACGCAGTATTTT.

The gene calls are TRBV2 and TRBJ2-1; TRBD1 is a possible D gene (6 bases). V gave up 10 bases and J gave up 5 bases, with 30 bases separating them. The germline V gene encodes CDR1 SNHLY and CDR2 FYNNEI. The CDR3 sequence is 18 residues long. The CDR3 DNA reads TGTGCCAACTCCCGGCTTGAACAGGGATGGCCTTCGGACAATGAGCAGTTCTTC. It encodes CANSRLEQGWPSDNEQFF.

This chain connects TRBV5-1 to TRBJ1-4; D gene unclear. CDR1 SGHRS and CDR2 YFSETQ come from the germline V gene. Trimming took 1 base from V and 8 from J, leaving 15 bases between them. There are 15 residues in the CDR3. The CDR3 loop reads CASSLNPVREEKLFF. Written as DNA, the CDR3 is TGCGCCAGCAGCTTGAACCCGGTTCGAGAAGAAAAACTGTTTTTT.

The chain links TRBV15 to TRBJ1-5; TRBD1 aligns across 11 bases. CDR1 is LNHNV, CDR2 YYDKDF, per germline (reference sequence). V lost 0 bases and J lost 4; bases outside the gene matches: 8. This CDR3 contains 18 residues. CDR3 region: CATSRELTGQGGNQPQHF. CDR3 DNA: TGTGCCACCAGCAGAGAGCTGACGGGACAGGGGGGGAATCAGCCCCAGCATTTT. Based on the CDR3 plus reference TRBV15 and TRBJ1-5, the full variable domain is DAMVIQNPRYQVTQFGKPVTLSCSQTLNHNVMYWYQQKSSQAPKLLFHYYDKDFNNEADTPDNFQSRRPNTSFCFLDIRSPGLGDTAMYLCATSRELTGQGGNQPQHFGDGTRLSIL.